This TCR beta chain was identified in a study of T cell changes during pregnancy in multiple sclerosis. The data were produced by immunoSEQ multiplex PCR, yet TCRdb's version contains in-frame clones alone and is incomplete. The repertoire holds 35,000 to 55,000 clones, with roughly 92% as singletons. Between the trimmed V and J ends, which lost 1 base and 2 bases, there was a span of 15 bases. This CDR3 is 16 amino acids long. Germline CDR1 reads MGHDK; CDR2 reads SYGVNS. This sequence was found in a female donor with multiple sclerosis, enrolled in a pregnancy study. The source material was peripheral blood. V is TRBV25-1 and J is TRBJ2-7; D might be TRBD2 (5 bases). This CDR3 is CASSEFFGGQTYEQYF. The CDR3 nucleotides read TGTGCCAGCAGTGAATTCTTTGGCGGGCAGACCTACGAGCAGTACTTC.